This T cell receptor beta chain derives from a study of control samples from healthy donors and cancer patients. Using immunoSEQ multiplex PCR, the repertoire was profiled, and TCRdb retains in-frame clones only, with some absent. In the table there are around 90,000 clones, 70% to 90% of which are singletons. This clone was recorded only once. The germline V and J ends were trimmed by 1 base and 0 bases, with 4 bases remaining between them. The CDR3 totals 15 residues. Germline CDR1 is SEHNR and CDR2 is FQNEAQ (reference sequence). The sequence derives from a man younger than 40 in good health. The material sequenced was blood. This chain links TRBV7-9 with TRBJ1-6; D remains unclear. The chain's CDR3 is CASSLGISYNSPLHF. The DNA of the CDR3 is TGTGCCAGCAGCTTAGGGATCTCCTATAATTCACCCCTCCACTTT.